This T cell receptor beta chain is drawn from a study of blood T cell repertoires in COVID-19. Looking at the study overall: T cells, B-cell-depleted T cells, or PBMCs provided the cDNA or gDNA that served as material.

CDR3 length: 13 amino acids. Germline CDR1 reads SGHTA; CDR2 reads FQGNSA. Deletions cut 2 bases from V and 1 base from J, with 5 bases between. In the study's own analysis: How many nucleated cells were present was estimated from reference gene primer amplification. Libraries were prepared by immunoSEQ multiplex PCR; TCRdb keeps only in-frame clonotypes and omits some of them. The D gene and trimming were derived from the DNA, and the V and J assignments and clone size from that table. The sample lists a few hundred thousand clones; about 87% were seen once. One Seattle source followed patients from active infection through their disease course.

This TCR derives from a woman in her sixties or seventies with COVID-19, enrolled during active disease. The chain couples TRBV7-2 to TRBJ1-1; D is perhaps TRBD1 (5 bases). The sequencing sample was made of peripheral blood. Here the CDR3 reads CASSLQGNTEAFF. CDR3 bases: TGTGCCAGCAGCTTACAGGGGAACACTGAAGCTTTCTTT. Full variable domain (missing parts from reference TRBV7-2 and TRBJ1-1): GAGVSQSPSNKVTEKGKDVELRCDPISGHTALYWYRQSLGQGLEFLIYFQGNSAPDKSGLPSDRFSAERTGGSVSTLTIQRTQQEDSAVYLCASSLQGNTEAFFGQGTRLTVV.